Listed here are 6 T cell receptor beta chains from one sample, sequenced in a study of T cell clonality in common variable immunodeficiency. Using immunoSEQ multiplex PCR, the repertoire was profiled, and TCRdb retains in-frame clones only, with some absent. The sample contains tens of thousands of clones, none of them singletons. Sequences were obtained from peripheral blood mononuclear cells. These receptor sequences come from a person aged 18 to 75 in good health.

Comments on this clone: The read terminates 3 residues ahead of where the CDR3 ends, so the germline J gene completes it. This sequence joins TRBV7-2 and TRBJ2-5; tentatively, D is TRBD1 (7 bases). The CDR3 is 15 residues long. V dropped 5 bases and J dropped 5 bases, with 18 bases sitting between them. Germline V gives CDR1 SGHTA, CDR2 FQGNSA. The CDR3 is CASSPQGGGYETQYF. CDR3 DNA (partial): TGTGCCAGCAGCCCCCAGGGGGGCGGCTACGAGACC.

At least ten counts were recorded for this clone. The CDR3 extends 3 residues past the end of the read, so its final part is completed from the germline J gene. The chain couples TRBV20-1 to TRBJ2-7; 8 positions match TRBD2. The trim removed 1 base at V and 1 base at J, leaving 6 bases unmatched. The CDR3 spans 15 residues. Per germline, CDR1 DFQATT and CDR2 SNEGSKA (reference sequence). The part of the CDR3 DNA that was read is TGCAGTGCTAGAGTTTATAGCGGGGATTCCTACGAG. It yields the protein CSARVYSGDSYE. The whole CDR3 protein reads CSARVYSGDSYEQYF.

The sample holds many counts of this clone. The read ends 3 residues before the CDR3 terminus; that terminus is restored from the germline J gene. This chain connects TRBV5-5 to TRBJ1-2; maybe TRBD1 (6 bases). In germline, CDR1 is SGHKS, CDR2 YYEKEE (reference sequence). The CDR3 has 14 amino acids. The CDR3: CASSTPQGRVGYTF. CDR3 DNA (partial): TGTGCCAGCAGCACACCACAGGGAAGGGTCGGC.

This clone was observed a handful of times. Relative to the germline gene, one junction end is altered; a read error may explain this. The CDR3 here is CSSSPGTGAEAFF. CDR3 bases read: TGTTCCAGCAGCCCCGGGACAGGCGCTGAA. This rearrangement joins TRBV7-9 to TRBJ1-1; 8 bases agree with TRBD1. The CDR3 end is not reached by the read, which stops 3 residues before it; the germline J gene fills it in. Per the germline V gene, CDR1 is SEHNR and CDR2 is FQNEAQ (reference sequence). This CDR3 comprises 13 residues. Filled out from reference TRBV7-9 and TRBJ1-1, the complete variable domain reads DTGVSQNPRHKITKRGQNVTFRCDPISEHNRLYWYRQTLGQGPEFLTYFQNEAQLEKSRLLSDRFSAERPKGSFSTLEIQRTEQGDSAMYLCSSSPGTGAEAFFGQGTRLTVV.

Turning to this clone: Sequencing ends 3 residues short of the CDR3 end; the germline J gene provides the rest. The V and J genes are TRBV7-9 and TRBJ1-1; possible D gene TRBD1, 5 bases. V was cut by 3 bases and J by 2 bases, with 13 bases left in between. The CDR3 spans 15 residues. The germline V gene has CDR1 SEHNR and CDR2 FQNEAQ (reference sequence). The CDR3 sequence: CASSFIGGSNTEAFF. The CDR3 DNA, read in part, is TGTGCCAGCAGCTTTATCGGGGGATCTAACACTGAA.

On this clone: The DNA ends 3 residues before the CDR3 does, and the rest of the CDR3 is filled in from the germline J gene. The V gene is TRBV19, the J gene TRBJ2-2; 8 bases are a match to TRBD1. V lost 6 bases, J lost 0 bases, and 3 bases stayed unmatched. Per the germline V gene, CDR1 is LNHDA and CDR2 is SQIVND (reference sequence). The CDR3 runs 15 residues. CDR3 in amino acids: CASRGQDTNTGELFF. CDR3 DNA, as far as it was read: TGTGCCAGTAGGGGACAGGACACGAACACCGGGGAG.